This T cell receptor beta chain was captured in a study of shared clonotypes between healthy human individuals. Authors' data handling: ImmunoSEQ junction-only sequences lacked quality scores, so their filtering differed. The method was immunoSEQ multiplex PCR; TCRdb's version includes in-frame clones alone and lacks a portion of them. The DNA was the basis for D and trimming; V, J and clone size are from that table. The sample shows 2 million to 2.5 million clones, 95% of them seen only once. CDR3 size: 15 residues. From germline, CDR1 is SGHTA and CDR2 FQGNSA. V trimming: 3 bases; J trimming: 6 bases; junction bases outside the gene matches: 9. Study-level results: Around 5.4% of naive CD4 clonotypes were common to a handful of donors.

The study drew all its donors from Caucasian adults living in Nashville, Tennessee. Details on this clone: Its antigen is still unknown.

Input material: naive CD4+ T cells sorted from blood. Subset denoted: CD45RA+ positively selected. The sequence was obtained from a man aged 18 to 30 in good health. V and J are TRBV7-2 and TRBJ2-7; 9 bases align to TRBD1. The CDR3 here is CASSLTGTGWSEQYF. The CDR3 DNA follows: TGTGCCAGCAGCTTGACCGGGACAGGGTGGAGCGAGCAGTACTTC.